The 25 T cell receptor beta chains given below trace back to one sample, sequenced in a study of shared clonotypes between healthy human individuals. Only in-frame clones appear in the TCRdb table, and some are missing; sequencing was by immunoSEQ multiplex PCR. The sample lists just over 2,000,000 clones; 85% to 95% were seen once. Terminally differentiated effector memory CD45RA+ cells were excluded by CCR7 positive selection of CD45RO-negative cells. Material: naive CD8+ T cells sorted from blood. These receptors came from a man aged 18-30 years in good health.

To note about this clone: Other DNA sequences in this specimen translate into the identical CDR3. This rearrangement joins TRBV4-1 to TRBJ1-1, with D possibly being TRBD1 (6 bases). Germline CDR1 MGHRA, CDR2 YSYEKL. The CDR3 has 13 residues. V was shortened by 1 base and J by 5 bases, with 8 bases between the two germline ends. The chain's CDR3 is CASSQVRGTEAFF. CDR3 DNA sequence: TGCGCCAGCAGCCAAGTCAGGGGAACTGAAGCTTTCTTT.

With regard to this clone: Other DNA sequences in this sample translate to the same CDR3. The J gene is TRBJ2-7, the V gene TRBV7-2, with TRBD2 matching over 14 bases. V lost 4 bases to trimming and J lost 2 bases; unmatched junction nucleotides: 1. The CDR3 sequence is 15 residues long. The V gene's germline CDR1 is SGHTA and CDR2 FQGNSA. This CDR3 is CASSWGLAGAYEQYF. The CDR3 coding sequence is TGTGCCAGCAGCTGGGGACTAGCGGGAGCCTACGAGCAGTACTTC.

The rearrangement joins TRBV7-9 to TRBJ1-2; TRBD1 is a possible D gene (6 bases). Looked up from germline, CDR1 is SEHNR and CDR2 is FQNEAQ (reference sequence). Trimming left V 2 bases short and J 10 bases short, with 11 bases between. There are 12 residues in the CDR3. DNA of the CDR3: TGTGCCAGCAGCTTAAGCAGGGGTGACTACACCTTC. This codes for CASSLSRGDYTF.

V and J are TRBV5-6 and TRBJ2-2, with D tentatively TRBD1 or TRBD2 (5 bases each). This CDR3 contains 15 residues. Germline V gene sequence: CDR1 SGHDT, CDR2 YYEEEE. Trimming pared 4 bases from V and 7 bases from J, leaving 17 bases between. The CDR3 spells CASSPAGTESGELFF. CDR3 sequence (DNA): TGTGCCAGCAGCCCTGCCGGGACGGAAAGCGGGGAGCTGTTTTTT.

The chain recombines TRBV7-2 with TRBJ2-3; 10 nucleotides match TRBD2. Germline loops: CDR1 SGHTA, CDR2 FQGNSA. V shed 5 bases, J shed 4 bases, and the junction held 9 bases outside the gene matches. The length of the CDR3 is 16 residues. In nucleotides, the CDR3 is TGTGCCAGCAGCCCCCGCCTAGCGGGAGTGTCAGATACGCAGTATTTT. Translation: CASSPRLAGVSDTQYF.

This clone came up a few times. The chain combines TRBV4-1 with TRBJ2-2, with TRBD2 identical over 10 bases. The V and J ends lost 1 base and 5 bases, in that order; junction bases with no gene match: 4. This CDR3 has 16 residues. Germline loops: CDR1 MGHRA, CDR2 YSYEKL. The CDR3 nucleotides are TGCGCCAGCAGCCAAGTTCCTAGCGGGAGTACCGGGGAGCTGTTTTTT. Its protein is CASSQVPSGSTGELFF.

In regard to this clone: The same CDR3 also results from other DNA sequences found in this sample. The chain joins TRBV10-2 to TRBJ2-1; 7 bases fit TRBD2. Germline V gene sequence: CDR1 WSHSY, CDR2 SAAADI. V trimming: 8 bases; J trimming: 9 bases; junction bases outside the gene matches: 4. The CDR3 is made up of 11 amino acids. The CDR3 here is CASRAGTEQFF. The CDR3 coding sequence is TGCGCCAGCCGAGCGGGGACTGAGCAGTTCTTC.

The chain employs TRBV6-1 and TRBJ2-7, with D possibly TRBD2 on 5 matching bases. Germline loops: CDR1 MNHNS, CDR2 SASEGT. V was trimmed by 1 base and J by 0 bases, leaving 13 bases between them. The CDR3 is made up of 16 amino acids. Here the CDR3 reads CASSEDDGESSYEQYF. In DNA form, the CDR3 reads TGTGCCAGCAGTGAAGATGACGGGGAGAGCTCCTACGAGCAGTACTTC.

V usage is TRBV30 and J usage is TRBJ1-1; no reliable D call. The CDR3 runs to 13 residues. Germline lookup yields CDR1 GTSNPN and CDR2 SVGIG (reference sequence). V was pared by 2 bases and J by 2 bases, with 9 bases between. For the CDR3, the DNA is TGTGCCTGGAGTCTGTCTTCAAACACTGAAGCTTTCTTT. Translating it yields CAWSLSSNTEAFF.

This clone has just one count. The chain recombines TRBV5-4 with TRBJ2-6; 7 bases are shared with TRBD2. The CDR3 has 17 residues. V shed 4 bases, J shed 2 bases, and the junction held 9 bases outside the gene matches. Germline V gives CDR1 SGHNT, CDR2 YYREEE (reference sequence). In DNA, the CDR3 is TGTGCCAGCAGCCCACCACTAGCGCTTCCTGGGGCCAACGTCCTGACTTTC. Protein: CASSPPLALPGANVLTF.

The rearrangement joins TRBV21-1 to TRBJ2-7; TRBD1 was called by the table and not checked on the DNA. TRBV21-1 is reported as a pseudogene. This CDR3 is built from 15 residues. The CDR3 DNA reads as TGTGCCAGCAGGGTACCGGGACAGGGGGACTACGAGCAGTACTTC. Translation: CASRVPGQGDYEQYF.

This chain joins TRBV7-9 and TRBJ2-3; possibly TRBD1 or TRBD2 for D (5 bases each). Trimming took off 3 bases at V and 2 bases at J, with 12 bases between the two ends. CDR1 SEHNR and CDR2 FQNEAQ come from the germline V gene (reference sequence). CDR3 length: 15 residues. Here the CDR3 reads CASSLDGAITDTQYF. As DNA, the CDR3 is TGTGCCAGCAGCTTGGACGGGGCTATCACAGATACGCAGTATTTT.

The chain combines TRBV11-2 with TRBJ1-1; TRBD1 matches 7 bases. Germline V CDR1 and CDR2: SGHAT, FQNNGV. The CDR3 runs 14 residues. V lost 1 base to trimming and J lost 4 bases; unmatched junction nucleotides: 3. CDR3 protein: CASSLGTGITEAFF. As DNA, the CDR3 is TGTGCCAGCAGCTTAGGGACAGGTATCACTGAAGCTTTCTTT.

This rearrangement joins TRBV28 to TRBJ2-2; 7 bases are shared with TRBD1. Germline V gene data show CDR1 as MDHEN and CDR2 as SYDVKM. The ends lost 8 bases at V and 6 bases at J; junction bases unmatched: 9. The CDR3 covers 14 residues. The CDR3 protein is CASAWQGDAGELFF. The CDR3 region has the DNA TGTGCCAGCGCGTGGCAGGGGGACGCCGGGGAGCTGTTTTTT.

The chain uses TRBV28 and TRBJ1-1; D is unresolved. V was pared by 6 bases and J by 2 bases, with 13 bases between. The CDR3 has 14 residues. CDR1 MDHEN and CDR2 SYDVKM come from the germline V gene. CDR3 amino acids: CASRKITGNTEAFF. The CDR3 DNA sequence: TGTGCCAGCAGGAAAATCACGGGCAACACTGAAGCTTTCTTT.

The gene calls are TRBV4-3 and TRBJ2-2; a possible D gene is TRBD2 (6 bases). V lost 1 base, J lost 7 bases, and 10 bases lay in between. The CDR3 has 14 residues. The germline CDR1 and CDR2 sequences are LGHNA and YSLEER. The CDR3 sequence: CASSQGLVHGELFF. The CDR3 region has the DNA TGCGCCAGCAGCCAAGGACTAGTCCACGGGGAGCTGTTTTTT.

The V call is TRBV6-5, the J call TRBJ2-5; D possibly matches TRBD1 or TRBD2 (6 bases each). Between the trimmed V and J ends, which lost 6 bases and 5 bases, there was a span of 19 bases. CDR1 and CDR2 from the germline V gene are MNHEY and SVGAGI. The CDR3 is 15 amino acids. Here the CDR3 reads CASSSLGGRFETQYF. CDR3 bases: TGTGCCAGCAGCTCGTTAGGGGGGCGCTTTGAGACCCAGTACTTC.

The V call is TRBV6-1, the J call TRBJ2-2; 10 bases line up with TRBD1. CDR3 length: 18 amino acids. J lost 7 bases, V lost 4 bases, and 15 bases had no gene match. CDR1 and CDR2 (germline): MNHNS, SASEGT. The CDR3 nucleotides are TGTGCCAGCAGTGCCACGACAGGGGGCCCCGCGGGTAGCGGGGAGCTGTTTTTT. Encoded protein: CASSATTGGPAGSGELFF.

This chain joins TRBV29-1 and TRBJ2-5, with D maybe TRBD2 (6 bases). Germline-derived CDR1 and CDR2 are SQVTM and ANQGSEA. Trimming took 6 bases from V and 3 from J, leaving 14 bases between them. The CDR3 length is 13 residues. The CDR3 region is CSVATRLEETQYF. DNA for the CDR3: TGCAGCGTCGCGACTAGGTTGGAAGAGACCCAGTACTTC.

In regard to this clone: This CDR3 is also generated by other DNA sequences in the sample. The chain couples TRBV27 to TRBJ2-1; 8 positions match TRBD2. Germline assignment: CDR1 MNHEY and CDR2 SMNVEV (reference sequence). The CDR3 totals 16 residues. The V gene end was trimmed by 0 bases and the J gene end by 2 bases; junction bases not matched to a gene: 3. The CDR3 loop is CASSLSAGGTYNEQFF. The CDR3 region has the DNA TGTGCCAGCAGTTTATCTGCGGGGGGAACCTACAATGAGCAGTTCTTC.

To note about this clone: At the DNA level, this CDR3 is encoded by other sequences in the same sample as well. V and J are TRBV9 and TRBJ1-3; D is possibly TRBD1 (6 bases). Germline CDR1 reads SGDLS; CDR2 reads YYNGEE. The germline V and J ends were trimmed by 0 bases and 4 bases, with 8 bases remaining between them. The CDR3 contains 14 residues. The CDR3 reads CASSVGGQGNTIYF. CDR3 DNA sequence: TGTGCCAGCAGCGTAGGGGGACAAGGAAACACCATATATTTT.

The CDR3: CASSSRTGKATNEKLFF. The CDR3 DNA is TGTGCCAGCAGTTCCCGGACAGGGAAGGCAACTAATGAAAAACTGTTTTTT. The chain is built from TRBV27 and TRBJ1-4, with 8 bases lining up with TRBD1. Germline CDR1 is MNHEY and CDR2 is SMNVEV (reference sequence). Germline trimming cut 4 bases from V and 0 bases from J; bases unmatched to any gene: 7. CDR3 length equals 17 residues.

The chain has TRBV19 and TRBJ2-5, with 11 bases lining up with TRBD2. Germline CDR1 is LNHDA and CDR2 is SQIVND (reference sequence). The CDR3 has 16 amino acids. V lost 4 bases and J lost 1; bases outside the gene matches: 5. The CDR3 DNA is TGTGCCAGTAGTACGGGACTAGCGGATACCCAAGAGACCCAGTACTTC. Protein product: CASSTGLADTQETQYF.

Remarks on this clone: The identical CDR3 is also encoded by other nucleotide sequences in the sample. The gene calls are TRBV7-9 and TRBJ2-5; the D gene is possibly TRBD1 (6 bases). V was pared by 5 bases and J by 5 bases, with 12 bases between. CDR1 SEHNR and CDR2 FQNEAQ come from the germline V gene (reference sequence). The CDR3 loop spans 13 amino acids. CDR3 sequence reads: CASSGDRRETQYF. The DNA of the CDR3 is TGTGCCAGCAGCGGAGACAGGCGGGAGACCCAGTACTTC. The full variable domain, with the rest looked up from reference TRBV7-9 and TRBJ2-5, is DTGVSQNPRHKITKRGQNVTFRCDPISEHNRLYWYRQTLGQGPEFLTYFQNEAQLEKSRLLSDRFSAERPKGSFSTLEIQRTEQGDSAMYLCASSGDRRETQYFGPGTRLLVL.

The chain is built from TRBV7-9 and TRBJ2-7; D assignment may be TRBD1 or TRBD2 (5 bases each). This CDR3 has 14 residues. Germline values: CDR1 SEHNR, CDR2 FQNEAQ (reference sequence). Deletions cut 4 bases from V and 7 bases from J, with 17 bases between. This CDR3 is CASSSSGAAREQYF. The CDR3 DNA follows: TGTGCCAGCAGCTCTTCCGGGGCAGCTCGAGAGCAGTACTTC.